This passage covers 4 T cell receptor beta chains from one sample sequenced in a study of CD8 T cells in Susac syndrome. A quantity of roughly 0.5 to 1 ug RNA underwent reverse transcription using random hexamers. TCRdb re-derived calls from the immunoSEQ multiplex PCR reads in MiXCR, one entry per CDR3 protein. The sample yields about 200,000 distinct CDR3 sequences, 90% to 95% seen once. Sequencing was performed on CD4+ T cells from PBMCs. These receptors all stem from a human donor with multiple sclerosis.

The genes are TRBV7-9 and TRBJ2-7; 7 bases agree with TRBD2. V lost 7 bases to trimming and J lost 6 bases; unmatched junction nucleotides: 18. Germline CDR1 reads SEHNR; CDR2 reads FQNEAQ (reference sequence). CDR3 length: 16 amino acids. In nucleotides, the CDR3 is TGTGCCAGCATGCCACCCTCCTGGGAGGGTAGCGCCGAGCAGTACTTC. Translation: CASMPPSWEGSAEQYF.

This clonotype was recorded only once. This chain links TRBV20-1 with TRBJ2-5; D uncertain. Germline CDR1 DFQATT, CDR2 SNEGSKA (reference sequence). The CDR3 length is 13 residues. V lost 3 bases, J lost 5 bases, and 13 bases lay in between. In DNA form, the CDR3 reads TGCAGTGCTAGTACCCCGTCCCCGGAGACCCAGTACTTC. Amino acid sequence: CSASTPSPETQYF.

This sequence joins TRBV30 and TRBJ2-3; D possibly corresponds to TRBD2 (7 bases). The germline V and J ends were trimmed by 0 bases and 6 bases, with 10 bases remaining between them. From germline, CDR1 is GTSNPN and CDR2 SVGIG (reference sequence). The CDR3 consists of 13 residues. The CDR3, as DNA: TGTGCCTGGAGTGTAGGGGGGGCGGATACGCAGTATTTT. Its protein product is CAWSVGGADTQYF. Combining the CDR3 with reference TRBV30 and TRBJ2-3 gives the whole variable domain SQTIHQWPATLVQPVGSPLSLECTVEGTSNPNLYWYRQAAGRGLQLLFYSVGIGQISSEVPQNLSASRPQDRQFILSSKKLLLSDSGFYLCAWSVGGADTQYFGPGTRLTVL.

The CDR3 DNA follows: TGTGCCAGCTCACCAAACACAGGGGAGCAGTACTTC. It translates to CASSPNTGEQYF. This chain uses TRBV18 with TRBJ2-7, with a tentative D call TRBD1 (6 bases). The germline CDR1 and CDR2 sequences are KGHSH and LQKENI. V was shortened by 2 bases and J by 7 bases, with 9 bases between the two germline ends. The CDR3 is 12 residues long.